One T cell receptor (beta chain) is described in this entry. TCRdb's copy holds only in-frame clones and misses some; the assay was immunoSEQ multiplex PCR. The sample has fewer than 350,000 clones; roughly 84% are singletons. This record belongs to a study of shared clonotypes between healthy human individuals. CDR1 is SGHRS and CDR2 is YFSETQ in the germline V gene. Germline trimming cut 9 bases from V and 4 bases from J; bases unmatched to any gene: 12. There are 15 residues in the CDR3. The rearrangement uses TRBV5-1 and TRBJ1-2; TRBD1 aligns across 10 bases. Material for sequencing was memory CD8+ T cells sorted from blood. Subset of the sample: CD45RO+ cells pooled with CCR7-negative TemRA cells. The TCR originated in a man between 18 and 35 years old in good health. This CDR3 reads CANPRPGQGCYGYTF. CDR3 in DNA: TGCGCCAACCCCCGCCCGGGACAGGGGTGCTATGGCTACACCTTC.